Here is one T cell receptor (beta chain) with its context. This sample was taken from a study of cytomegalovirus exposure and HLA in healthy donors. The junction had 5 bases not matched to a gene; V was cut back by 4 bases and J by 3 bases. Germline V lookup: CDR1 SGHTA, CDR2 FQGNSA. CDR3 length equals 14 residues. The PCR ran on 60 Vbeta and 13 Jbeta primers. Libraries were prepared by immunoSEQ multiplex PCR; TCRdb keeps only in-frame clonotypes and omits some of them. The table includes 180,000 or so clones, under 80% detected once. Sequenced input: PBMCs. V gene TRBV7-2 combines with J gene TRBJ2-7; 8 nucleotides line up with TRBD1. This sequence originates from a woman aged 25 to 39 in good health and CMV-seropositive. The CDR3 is CASSYWTGNYEQYF. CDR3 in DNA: TGTGCCAGCAGCTACTGGACAGGGAACTACGAGCAGTACTTC.